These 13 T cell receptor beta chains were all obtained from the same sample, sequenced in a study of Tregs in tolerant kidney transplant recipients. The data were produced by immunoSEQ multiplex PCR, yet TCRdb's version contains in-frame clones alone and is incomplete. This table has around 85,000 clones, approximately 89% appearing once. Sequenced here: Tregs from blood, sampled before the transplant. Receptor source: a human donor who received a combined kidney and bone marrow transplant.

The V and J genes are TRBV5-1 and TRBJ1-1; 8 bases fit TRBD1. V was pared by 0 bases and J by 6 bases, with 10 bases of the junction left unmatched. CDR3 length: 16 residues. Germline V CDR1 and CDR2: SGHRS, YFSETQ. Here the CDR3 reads CASSLEDRDGKAEAFF. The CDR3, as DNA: TGCGCCAGCAGCTTGGAGGACAGGGATGGAAAGGCTGAAGCTTTCTTT. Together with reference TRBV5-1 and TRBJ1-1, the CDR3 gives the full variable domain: KAGVTQTPRYLIKTRGQQVTLSCSPISGHRSVSWYQQTPGQGLQFLFEYFSETQRNKGNFPGRFSGRQFSNSRSEMNVSTLELGDSALYLCASSLEDRDGKAEAFFGQGTRLTVV.

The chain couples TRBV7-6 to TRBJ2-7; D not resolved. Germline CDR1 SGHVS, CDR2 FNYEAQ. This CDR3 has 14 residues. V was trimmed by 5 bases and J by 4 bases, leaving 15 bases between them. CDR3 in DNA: TGTGCCAGCAGCCCCTCTCTCGAGGTTTACGAGCAGTACTTC. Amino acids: CASSPSLEVYEQYF.

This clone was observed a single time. CDR3 amino acids: CASSQVSGRASEQFF. The CDR3 DNA reads TGTGCCAGCAGCCAAGTCAGCGGGAGGGCCAGTGAGCAGTTCTTC. The chain uses TRBV4-2 and TRBJ2-1; TRBD2 agrees at 10 bases. Germline V lookup: CDR1 LGHNA, CDR2 YNFKEQ. CDR3 size: 15 residues. With 1 base clipped from V and 9 bases from J, the junction kept 6 bases outside the gene matches.

The DNA of the CDR3 is TGCGCCAGCAAAAAAACAGGTTACACCGGGGAGCTGTTTTTT. It codes for CASKKTGYTGELFF. This chain connects TRBV5-1 to TRBJ2-2, with D possibly being TRBD1 (5 bases). The V and J ends lost 6 bases and 3 bases respectively, with 12 bases between them. CDR1 is SGHRS, CDR2 YFSETQ, per germline. The length of the CDR3 is 14 residues. Full variable domain (remainder filled in from reference TRBV5-1 and TRBJ2-2): KAGVTQTPRYLIKTRGQQVTLSCSPISGHRSVSWYQQTPGQGLQFLFEYFSETQRNKGNFPGRFSGRQFSNSRSEMNVSTLELGDSALYLCASKKTGYTGELFFGEGSRLTVL.

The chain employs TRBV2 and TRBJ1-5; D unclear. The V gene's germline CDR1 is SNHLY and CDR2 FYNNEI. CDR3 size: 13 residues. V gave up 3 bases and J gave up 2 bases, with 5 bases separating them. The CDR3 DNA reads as TGTGCCAGCAGTGATTGGGGCAATCAGCCCCAGCATTTT. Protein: CASSDWGNQPQHF.

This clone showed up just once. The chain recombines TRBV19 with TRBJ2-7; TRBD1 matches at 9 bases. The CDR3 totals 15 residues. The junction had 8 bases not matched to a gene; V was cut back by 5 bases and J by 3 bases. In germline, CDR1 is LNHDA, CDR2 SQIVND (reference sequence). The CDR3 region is CASSAPGQGYYEQYF. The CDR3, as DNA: TGTGCCAGTAGTGCCCCGGGACAGGGCTACTACGAGCAGTACTTC.

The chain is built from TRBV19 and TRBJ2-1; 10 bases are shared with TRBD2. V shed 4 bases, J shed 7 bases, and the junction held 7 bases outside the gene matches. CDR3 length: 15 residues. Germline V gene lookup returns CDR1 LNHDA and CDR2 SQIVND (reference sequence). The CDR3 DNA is TGTGCCAGTAGTAGACGGACTAGCGGACCTAATGAGCAGTTCTTC. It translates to CASSRRTSGPNEQFF.

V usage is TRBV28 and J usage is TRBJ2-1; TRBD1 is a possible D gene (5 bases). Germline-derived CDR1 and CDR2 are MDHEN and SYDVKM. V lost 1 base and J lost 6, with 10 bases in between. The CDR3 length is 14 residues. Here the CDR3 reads CASSLSGRGNEQFF. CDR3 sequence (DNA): TGTGCCAGCAGTTTATCGGGTAGGGGCAATGAGCAGTTCTTC. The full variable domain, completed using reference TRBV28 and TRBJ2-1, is DVKVTQSSRYLVKRTGEKVFLECVQDMDHENMFWYRQDPGLGLRLIYFSYDVKMKEKGDIPEGYSVSREKKERFSLILESASTNQTSMYLCASSLSGRGNEQFFGPGTRLTVL.

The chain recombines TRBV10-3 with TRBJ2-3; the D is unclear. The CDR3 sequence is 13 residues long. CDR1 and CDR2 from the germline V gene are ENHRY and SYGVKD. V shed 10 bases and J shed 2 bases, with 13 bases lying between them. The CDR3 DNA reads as TGTGCCACCCACGGAGAGGTCACAGATACGCAGTATTTT. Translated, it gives CATHGEVTDTQYF.

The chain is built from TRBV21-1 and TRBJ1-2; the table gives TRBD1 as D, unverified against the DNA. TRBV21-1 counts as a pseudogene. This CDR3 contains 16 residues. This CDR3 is CASSAGQGIGVYGYTF. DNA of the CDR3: TGTGCCAGCAGCGCGGGACAGGGGATCGGCGTCTATGGCTACACCTTC.

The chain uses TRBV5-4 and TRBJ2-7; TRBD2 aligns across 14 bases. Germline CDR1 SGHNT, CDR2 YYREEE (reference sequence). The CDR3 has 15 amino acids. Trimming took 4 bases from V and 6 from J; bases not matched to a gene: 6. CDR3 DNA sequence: TGTGCCAGCAGCCCAACCGGGACTAGCGGGAGCGAGCAGTACTTC. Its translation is CASSPTGTSGSEQYF.

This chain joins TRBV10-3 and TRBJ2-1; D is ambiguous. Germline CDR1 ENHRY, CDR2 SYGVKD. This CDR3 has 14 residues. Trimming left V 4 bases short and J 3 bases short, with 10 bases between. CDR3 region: CAISGGDLYNEQFF. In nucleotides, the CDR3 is TGTGCCATCAGTGGAGGAGACCTCTACAATGAGCAGTTCTTC.

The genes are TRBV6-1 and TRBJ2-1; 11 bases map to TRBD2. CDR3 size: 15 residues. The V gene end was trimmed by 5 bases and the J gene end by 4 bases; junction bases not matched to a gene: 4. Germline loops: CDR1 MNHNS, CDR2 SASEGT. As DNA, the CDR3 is TGTGCCAGCAGTTTGACTAGCGGGGTATACAATGAGCAGTTCTTC. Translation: CASSLTSGVYNEQFF.